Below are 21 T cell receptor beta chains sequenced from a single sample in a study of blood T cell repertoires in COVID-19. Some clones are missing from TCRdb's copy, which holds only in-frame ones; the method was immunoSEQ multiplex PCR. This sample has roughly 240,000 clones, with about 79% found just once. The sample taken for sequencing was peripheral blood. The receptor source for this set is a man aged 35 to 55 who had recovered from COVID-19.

The CDR3 DNA reads TGCGCCAGCAGCTGGCCCACGGGAGGGGTGTCCTACGAGCAGTACTTC. This gives the protein CASSWPTGGVSYEQYF. The rearrangement uses TRBV5-1 and TRBJ2-7, with 8 bases lining up with TRBD2. CDR1 SGHRS and CDR2 YFSETQ come from the germline V gene. V lost 3 bases and J lost 1; bases outside the gene matches: 9. This CDR3 spans 16 amino acids.

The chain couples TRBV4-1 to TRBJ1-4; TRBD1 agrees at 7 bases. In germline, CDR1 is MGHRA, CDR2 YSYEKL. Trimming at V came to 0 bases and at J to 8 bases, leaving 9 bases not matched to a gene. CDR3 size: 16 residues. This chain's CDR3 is CASSQDLAGGFEKLFF. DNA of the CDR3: TGCGCCAGCAGCCAAGATCTGGCAGGGGGGTTCGAAAAACTGTTTTTT.

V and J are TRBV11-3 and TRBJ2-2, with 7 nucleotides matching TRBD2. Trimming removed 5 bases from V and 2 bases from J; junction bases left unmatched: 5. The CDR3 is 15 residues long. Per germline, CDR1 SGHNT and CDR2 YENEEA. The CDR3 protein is CASSPGTINTGELFF. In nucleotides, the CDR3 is TGTGCCAGCAGCCCCGGGACTATCAACACCGGGGAGCTGTTTTTT.

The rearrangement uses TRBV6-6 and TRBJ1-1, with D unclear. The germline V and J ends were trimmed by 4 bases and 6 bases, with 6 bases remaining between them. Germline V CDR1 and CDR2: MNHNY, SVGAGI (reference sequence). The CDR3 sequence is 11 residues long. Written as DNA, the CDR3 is TGTGCCAGCAGTTTCCGGGCTGAAGCTTTCTTT. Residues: CASSFRAEAFF.

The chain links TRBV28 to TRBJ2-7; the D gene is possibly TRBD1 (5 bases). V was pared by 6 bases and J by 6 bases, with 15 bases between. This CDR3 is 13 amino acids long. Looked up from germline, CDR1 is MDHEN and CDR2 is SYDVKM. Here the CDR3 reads CASSPAGPSEQYF. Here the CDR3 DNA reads TGTGCCAGCAGCCCGGCAGGGCCGTCCGAGCAGTACTTC.

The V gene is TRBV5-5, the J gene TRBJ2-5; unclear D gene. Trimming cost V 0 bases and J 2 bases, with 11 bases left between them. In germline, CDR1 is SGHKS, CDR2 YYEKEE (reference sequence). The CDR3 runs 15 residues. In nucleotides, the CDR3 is TGTGCCAGCAGCTTGGGCGTTCGGTTACAAGAGACCCAGTACTTC. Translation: CASSLGVRLQETQYF. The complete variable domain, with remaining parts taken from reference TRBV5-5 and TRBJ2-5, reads DAGVTQSPTHLIKTRGQQVTLRCSPISGHKSVSWYQQVLGQGPQFIFQYYEKEERGRGNFPDRFSARQFPNYSSELNVNALLLGDSALYLCASSLGVRLQETQYFGPGTRLLVL.

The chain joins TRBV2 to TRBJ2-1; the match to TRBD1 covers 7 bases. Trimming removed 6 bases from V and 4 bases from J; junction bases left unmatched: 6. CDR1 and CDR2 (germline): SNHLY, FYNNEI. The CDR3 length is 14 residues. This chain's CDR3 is CASRQGVFYNEQFF. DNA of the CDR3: TGTGCCAGCAGGCAGGGGGTATTTTACAATGAGCAGTTCTTC.

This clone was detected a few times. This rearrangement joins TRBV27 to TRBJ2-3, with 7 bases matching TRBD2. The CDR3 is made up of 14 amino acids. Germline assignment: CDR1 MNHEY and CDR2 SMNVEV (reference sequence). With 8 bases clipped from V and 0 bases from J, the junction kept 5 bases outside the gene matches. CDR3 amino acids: CASSSGASTDTQYF. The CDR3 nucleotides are TGTGCCAGCTCGAGCGGGGCCAGCACAGATACGCAGTATTTT.

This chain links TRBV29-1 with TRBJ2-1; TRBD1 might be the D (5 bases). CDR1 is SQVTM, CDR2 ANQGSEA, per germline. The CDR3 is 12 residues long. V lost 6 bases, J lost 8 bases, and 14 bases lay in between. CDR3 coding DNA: TGCAGCGTGAGTCAGGGATTCGATGAGCAGTTCTTC. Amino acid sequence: CSVSQGFDEQFF.

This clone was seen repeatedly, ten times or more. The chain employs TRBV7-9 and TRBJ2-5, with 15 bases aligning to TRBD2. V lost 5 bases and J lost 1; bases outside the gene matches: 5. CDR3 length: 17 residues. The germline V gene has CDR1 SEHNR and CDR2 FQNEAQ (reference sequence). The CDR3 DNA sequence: TGTGCCAGCAGCCGGACTAGCGGGGGGGCCGGCCAAGAGACCCAGTACTTC. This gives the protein CASSRTSGGAGQETQYF.

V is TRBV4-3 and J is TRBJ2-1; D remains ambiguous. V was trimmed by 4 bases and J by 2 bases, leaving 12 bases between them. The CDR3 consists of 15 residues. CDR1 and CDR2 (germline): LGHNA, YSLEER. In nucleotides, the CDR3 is TGCGCCAGCAGCCCATCGGGTTCCGCCTACAATGAGCAGTTCTTC. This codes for CASSPSGSAYNEQFF.

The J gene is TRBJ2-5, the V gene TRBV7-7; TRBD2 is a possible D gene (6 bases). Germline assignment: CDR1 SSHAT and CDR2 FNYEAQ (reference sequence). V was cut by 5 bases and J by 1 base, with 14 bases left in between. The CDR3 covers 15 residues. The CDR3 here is CASSPSPSAQETQYF. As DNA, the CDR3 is TGTGCCAGCAGCCCTTCCCCTAGCGCCCAAGAGACCCAGTACTTC.

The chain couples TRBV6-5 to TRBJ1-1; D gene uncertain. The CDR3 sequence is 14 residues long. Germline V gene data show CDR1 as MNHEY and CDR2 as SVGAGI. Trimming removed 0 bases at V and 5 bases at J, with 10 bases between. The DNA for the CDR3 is TGTGCCAGCAGTTACTCGCAAGGGAGTACTGAAGCTTTCTTT. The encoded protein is CASSYSQGSTEAFF.

CDR3 protein: CASSQLAVSTDTQYF. CDR3 DNA: TGCGCCAGCAGCCAACTAGCGGTTAGCACAGATACGCAGTATTTT. The V and J genes are TRBV4-3 and TRBJ2-3, with TRBD2 matching over 7 bases. The CDR3 is 15 residues long. Germline values: CDR1 LGHNA, CDR2 YSLEER. V lost 2 bases and J lost 0; bases outside the gene matches: 2.

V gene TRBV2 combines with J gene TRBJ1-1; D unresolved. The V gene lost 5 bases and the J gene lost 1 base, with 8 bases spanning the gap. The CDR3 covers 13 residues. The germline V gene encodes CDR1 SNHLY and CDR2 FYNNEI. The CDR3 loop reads CASSRESNTEAFF. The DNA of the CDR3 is TGTGCCAGCAGTCGTGAGTCGAACACTGAAGCTTTCTTT.

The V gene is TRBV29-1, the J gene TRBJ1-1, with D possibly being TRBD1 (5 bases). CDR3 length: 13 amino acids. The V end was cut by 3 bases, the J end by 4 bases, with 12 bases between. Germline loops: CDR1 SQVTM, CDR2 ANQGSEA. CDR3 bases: TGCAGCGTTGATGGGGCTGTCGGCACTGAAGCTTTCTTT. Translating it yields CSVDGAVGTEAFF.

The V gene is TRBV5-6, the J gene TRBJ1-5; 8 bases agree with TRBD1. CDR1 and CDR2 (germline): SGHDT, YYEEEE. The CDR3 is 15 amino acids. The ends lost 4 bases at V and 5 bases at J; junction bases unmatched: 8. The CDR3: CASSGQGAGDQPQHF. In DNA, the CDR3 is TGTGCCAGCAGCGGGCAGGGGGCTGGGGATCAGCCCCAGCATTTT.

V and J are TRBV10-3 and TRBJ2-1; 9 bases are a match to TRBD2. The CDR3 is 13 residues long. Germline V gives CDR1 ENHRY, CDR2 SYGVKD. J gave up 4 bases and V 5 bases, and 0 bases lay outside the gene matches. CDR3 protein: CAISSGGYNEQFF. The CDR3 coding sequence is TGTGCCATCAGTAGCGGGGGGTACAATGAGCAGTTCTTC.

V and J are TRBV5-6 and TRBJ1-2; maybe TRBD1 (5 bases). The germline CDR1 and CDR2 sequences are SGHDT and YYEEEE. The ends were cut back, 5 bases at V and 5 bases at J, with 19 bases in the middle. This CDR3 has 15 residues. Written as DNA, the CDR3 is TGTGCCAGCAGAAACTATGCCGGGACTCAGTATGGCTACACCTTC. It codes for CASRNYAGTQYGYTF.

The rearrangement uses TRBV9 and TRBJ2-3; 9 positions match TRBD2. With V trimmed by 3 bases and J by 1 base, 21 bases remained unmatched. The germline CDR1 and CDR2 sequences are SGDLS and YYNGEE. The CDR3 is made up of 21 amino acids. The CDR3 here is CASSEGPTKASGIGGTDTQYF. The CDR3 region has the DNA TGTGCCAGCAGCGAAGGGCCAACCAAGGCTAGCGGGATAGGAGGCACAGATACGCAGTATTTT.

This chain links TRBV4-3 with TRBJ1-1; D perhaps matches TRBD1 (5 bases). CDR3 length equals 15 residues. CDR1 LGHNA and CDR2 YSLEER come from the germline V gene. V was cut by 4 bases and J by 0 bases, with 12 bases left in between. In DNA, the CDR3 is TGCGCCAGCAGCCGCACAGGTGCGGTGAACACTGAAGCTTTCTTT. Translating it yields CASSRTGAVNTEAFF.